Included here is one T cell receptor (beta chain) sequence, with context. As yet, its antigen is unknown. These data belong to a study of long-term antiretroviral therapy in people with HIV. Germline-derived CDR1 and CDR2 are SQVTM and ANQGSEA. Losses at the gene ends were 2 bases for V and 0 bases for J; bases not matched to a gene: 6. The CDR3 totals 16 residues. Investigators performed immunoSEQ version v3.0 at survey level. Sequencing was directed toward about 35,000-50,000 T-cell genomes in each sample. This table comes from immunoSEQ multiplex PCR, and its TCRdb copy is limited to in-frame clones, with some not included. This table has 13,000 or so clones, 60% to 80% appearing once. Study findings and constraints: In HIV, the repertoires covered a tighter span of CDR3 lengths than in controls.

This chain uses TRBV29-1 with TRBJ2-3; 9 positions match TRBD2. The sample here was unsorted PBMCs, taken 1.3 years after starting antiretroviral therapy. The clonotype originates from a woman aged 18 to 35 with HIV. This CDR3 is CSVEIRTSASTDTQYF. As DNA, the CDR3 is TGCAGCGTTGAAATAAGGACTAGCGCGAGCACAGATACGCAGTATTTT.